Below, 20 T cell receptor beta chains from the same sample are listed, as sequenced in a study of T cell changes during pregnancy in multiple sclerosis. Profiling relied on immunoSEQ multiplex PCR, and the TCRdb table lists in-frame clones only, not all of them. Counted here are about 12,000 clones, around 89% occurring once; the ten biggest clones make up roughly 8.2%. The sample was CD8+ T cells from peripheral blood mononuclear cells, taken in the second trimester of pregnancy. Source of these receptors: a female donor in good health, enrolled as a control in a pregnancy study.

This sequence joins TRBV6-4 and TRBJ2-3; TRBD1 matches at 7 bases. V trimming: 5 bases; J trimming: 4 bases; junction bases outside the gene matches: 6. The V gene's germline CDR1 is MRHNA and CDR2 SNTAGT. The CDR3 sequence is 14 residues long. In DNA form, the CDR3 reads TGTGCCAGCAGTAGAGGACAGGAGGCAGATACGCAGTATTTT. This sequence encodes CASSRGQEADTQYF.

The rearrangement joins TRBV19 to TRBJ1-2; 7 bases are shared with TRBD1. The junction had 7 bases not matched to a gene; V was cut back by 3 bases and J by 0 bases. CDR3 length: 16 amino acids. Germline assignment: CDR1 LNHDA and CDR2 SQIVND (reference sequence). This CDR3 reads CASSIPTGIPNYGYTF. The CDR3 DNA is TGTGCCAGTAGTATCCCGACAGGGATTCCTAACTATGGCTACACCTTC. Drawing the rest from reference TRBV19 and TRBJ1-2, the complete variable domain is DGGITQSPKYLFRKEGQNVTLSCEQNLNHDAMYWYRQDPGQGLRLIYYSQIVNDFQKGDIAEGYSVSREKKESFPLTVTSAQKNPTAFYLCASSIPTGIPNYGYTFGSGTRLTVV.

This clone is medium-sized (0.01 to 0.1%) by share. The chain uses TRBV27 and TRBJ2-7; possibly TRBD1 for D (5 bases). The CDR3 loop spans 14 amino acids. Germline V gene sequence: CDR1 MNHEY, CDR2 SMNVEV (reference sequence). Trimming took off 6 bases at V and 2 bases at J, with 14 bases between the two ends. CDR3 sequence: CASRLTVLAYEQYF. CDR3 coding DNA: TGTGCCAGCAGGTTGACAGTCCTTGCCTACGAGCAGTACTTC.

The rearrangement joins TRBV6-4 to TRBJ2-3; D is unresolved. CDR1 is MRHNA, CDR2 SNTAGT, per germline. The CDR3 length is 14 residues. The V end lost 3 bases, the J end lost 2 bases, and 9 bases lay between the germline ends. CDR3 sequence reads: CASSESGDTDTQYF. Written as DNA, the CDR3 is TGTGCCAGCAGTGAAAGTGGAGACACAGATACGCAGTATTTT.

In its sample, this clone was seen once. The chain joins TRBV9 to TRBJ2-7; 7 nucleotides line up with TRBD2. Trimming removed 4 bases from V and 2 bases from J; junction bases left unmatched: 9. Germline V gives CDR1 SGDLS, CDR2 YYNGEE. The CDR3 has 15 residues. The CDR3 DNA reads as TGTGCCAGCAGCCCGACTAGCTTCCCTACCTACGAGCAGTACTTC. Its protein product is CASSPTSFPTYEQYF.

This chain uses TRBV28 with TRBJ2-7; the D gene is possibly TRBD1 (6 bases). The CDR3 is 15 residues long. Trimming removed 5 bases at V and 0 bases at J, with 14 bases between. From germline, CDR1 is MDHEN and CDR2 SYDVKM. The CDR3 reads CASSPRQDLSYEQYF. The CDR3 nucleotides are TGTGCCAGCAGTCCGAGACAGGACCTCTCCTACGAGCAGTACTTC.

In this sample, this clone turned up a few times. The chain links TRBV27 to TRBJ1-6; TRBD1 agrees at 9 bases. The V and J ends lost 6 bases and 4 bases, in that order; junction bases with no gene match: 7. Germline CDR1 MNHEY, CDR2 SMNVEV (reference sequence). The CDR3 has 16 amino acids. The CDR3 DNA reads as TGTGCCAGCAGACCAACAGGGGGCGCATATAATTCACCCCTCCACTTT. Its protein is CASRPTGGAYNSPLHF.

In this sample, this clone turned up a few times. The genes are TRBV7-6 and TRBJ1-1; the D gene is possibly TRBD1 (5 bases). Deletions cut 3 bases from V and 4 bases from J, with 18 bases between. Germline CDR1 reads SGHVS; CDR2 reads FNYEAQ. This CDR3 is built from 16 residues. CDR3 sequence (DNA): TGTGCCAGCAGCTTTGTCCCAGCGGGACGAGTCACTGAAGCTTTCTTT. This encodes CASSFVPAGRVTEAFF. Together with reference TRBV7-6 and TRBJ1-1, the CDR3 gives the full variable domain: GAGVSQSPRYKVTKRGQDVALRCDPISGHVSLYWYRQALGQGPEFLTYFNYEAQQDKSGLPNDRFSAERPEGSISTLTIQRTEQRDSAMYRCASSFVPAGRVTEAFFGQGTRLTVV.

The chain employs TRBV4-1 and TRBJ1-5, with D possibly TRBD1 on 5 matching bases. The CDR3 is 15 residues long. V was shortened by 3 bases and J by 2 bases, with 11 bases between the two germline ends. CDR1 and CDR2 (germline): MGHRA, YSYEKL. Here the CDR3 DNA reads TGCGCCAGCAGCCACCAGGGCGGGGGCAATCAGCCCCAGCATTTT. This sequence encodes CASSHQGGGNQPQHF.

The chain employs TRBV2 and TRBJ1-2, with 7 bases that match TRBD1. CDR1 is SNHLY and CDR2 is FYNNEI in the germline V gene. Trimming removed 2 bases from V and 6 bases from J; junction bases left unmatched: 15. CDR3 length: 17 residues. The CDR3 protein is CASSESQGELLVDGYTF. CDR3 bases: TGTGCCAGCAGTGAAAGTCAGGGGGAACTACTGGTTGATGGCTACACCTTC.

The V call is TRBV4-1, the J call TRBJ2-1, with 7 bases aligning to TRBD2. The CDR3 totals 15 residues. Trimming took 4 bases from V and 12 from J; bases not matched to a gene: 15. Looked up from germline, CDR1 is MGHRA and CDR2 is YSYEKL. CDR3 protein: CASSLKSSGTSMQFF. The CDR3, as DNA: TGCGCCAGCAGCCTAAAGTCCAGCGGGACCTCCATGCAGTTCTTC.

The sample holds one count of this clone. This chain connects TRBV5-6 to TRBJ2-7; D might be TRBD2 (5 bases). Germline-derived CDR1 and CDR2 are SGHDT and YYEEEE. Trimming stripped 3 bases from V and 2 bases from J, with 12 bases between. This CDR3 contains 14 residues. The chain's CDR3 is CASSSPEGAYEQYF. In DNA form, the CDR3 reads TGTGCCAGCAGCTCCCCCGAGGGCGCCTACGAGCAGTACTTC.

The CDR3 region is CASSYELAGSETQYF. The CDR3 nucleotides read TGTGCCAGCAGTTACGAACTAGCGGGGTCGGAGACCCAGTACTTC. The V gene is TRBV6-5, the J gene TRBJ2-5; 10 bases agree with TRBD2. V shed 2 bases and J 5 bases; nucleotides not matched to a gene: 5. The CDR3 consists of 15 residues. CDR1 and CDR2 (germline): MNHEY, SVGAGI.

The CDR3 protein is CASSFRDYEQYF. The CDR3 DNA follows: TGTGCCAGCAGTTTCCGGGACTACGAGCAGTACTTC. The chain carries TRBV28 and TRBJ2-7, with D maybe TRBD2 (5 bases). Germline V lookup: CDR1 MDHEN, CDR2 SYDVKM. V shed 3 bases and J shed 3 bases, with 6 bases lying between them. There are 12 residues in the CDR3.

This chain uses TRBV6-1 with TRBJ2-7, with D possibly TRBD1 on 5 matching bases. CDR3 length: 15 amino acids. Germline V gives CDR1 MNHNS, CDR2 SASEGT. The V and J ends lost 3 bases and 2 bases respectively, with 14 bases between them. The CDR3 region has the DNA TGTGCCAGCAGTGAGATGGTAGAAGGGGCCTACGAGCAGTACTTC. Translated: CASSEMVEGAYEQYF.

The J gene is TRBJ1-6, the V gene TRBV11-2, with 9 positions matching TRBD1. After removal of 2 bases from V and 5 bases from J, the junction contained 7 bases not matched to a gene. The CDR3 runs to 17 residues. The germline CDR1 and CDR2 sequences are SGHAT and FQNNGV. CDR3 in DNA: TGTGCCAGCAGCTTAAGTCTTGGGACAGGGAATAATTCACCCCTCCACTTT. This sequence encodes CASSLSLGTGNNSPLHF.

This clone came up once. This chain links TRBV4-3 with TRBJ1-5; perhaps TRBD1 as D (5 bases). V lost 2 bases to trimming and J lost 1 base, with 15 bases between them. Germline assignment: CDR1 LGHNA and CDR2 YSLEER. CDR3 length: 17 residues. The CDR3 region has the DNA TGCGCCAGCAGCCAATGGGCGGGGGAGGGGAGCAATCAGCCCCAGCATTTT. Translation: CASSQWAGEGSNQPQHF.

The rearrangement uses TRBV5-5 and TRBJ2-1, with TRBD2 matching 9 bases. The CDR3 is made up of 15 amino acids. Germline CDR1 reads SGHKS; CDR2 reads YYEKEE (reference sequence). V trimming: 4 bases; J trimming: 1 base; junction bases outside the gene matches: 3. The CDR3 region is CASSRSGSSYNEQFF. CDR3 DNA sequence: TGTGCCAGCAGCCGTAGCGGGAGTTCCTACAATGAGCAGTTCTTC.

In DNA form, the CDR3 reads TGTGCCACCTGGACTAAGGAAGAAGAGCAGTACTTC. The encoded protein is CATWTKEEEQYF. The gene calls are TRBV7-8 and TRBJ2-7, with D perhaps matching TRBD2 (6 bases). The CDR3 length is 12 residues. Germline V CDR1 and CDR2: SGHVS, FQNEAQ. Trimming stripped 10 bases from V and 7 bases from J, with 17 bases between.

The gene calls are TRBV6-1 and TRBJ2-7, with TRBD2 identical over 12 bases. CDR3 length equals 15 residues. Looked up from germline, CDR1 is MNHNS and CDR2 is SASEGT. Unmatched junction bases numbered 4, after V lost 5 bases and J lost 2 bases. CDR3 residues: CASSPASGGAYEQYF. The CDR3 coding sequence is TGTGCCAGCAGTCCCGCTAGCGGGGGGGCCTACGAGCAGTACTTC.